Following are 5 T cell receptor beta chains from one sample sequenced in a study of Graves' ophthalmopathy and Graves' hyperthyroidism. The study amplified TCR beta CDR3 regions using RNA transcripts. The first-round RT-PCR employed HTBI primers together with the Qiagen OneStep RT-PCR kit. A multiplex PCR was then performed as the second round. TCRdb recomputed calls from the multiplex PCR reads with MiXCR, one row per CDR3 protein. The repertoire includes about 620,000 distinct CDR3 sequences, around a fifth of them detected once, and around 6.9% sits in the top ten. The source material was peripheral blood. The receptors were sampled from a young woman with stable Graves' hyperthyroidism. Some clones in this sample may be carry-over from other donors' samples.

V gene TRBV3-1 combines with J gene TRBJ1-5; D is unclear. The V end was cut by 3 bases, the J end by 2 bases, with 8 bases between. Germline V CDR1 and CDR2: LGHDT, YNNKEL (reference sequence). The CDR3 length is 14 residues. The CDR3 protein is CASSQNHGNQPQHF. CDR3 DNA sequence: TGTGCCAGCAGCCAGAACCACGGCAATCAGCCCCAGCATTTT.

This clonotype has a count of ten or more. CDR3 protein: CASKATRDSYEQYF. CDR3 DNA: TGTGCCAGCAAAGCAACCCGAGACTCCTACGAGCAGTACTTC. This chain joins TRBV6-5 and TRBJ2-7; D unclear. The length of the CDR3 is 14 residues. Trimming took 7 bases from V and 0 from J, leaving 13 bases between them. Germline V gene data show CDR1 as MNHEY and CDR2 as SVGAGI.

This clonotype was observed at least ten times. A junction end diverges from the germline sequence, so it may reflect a read error. The chain links TRBV27 to TRBJ1-1, with D uncertain. The CDR3 contains 14 residues. Germline V lookup: CDR1 MNHEY, CDR2 SMNVEV (reference sequence). Here the CDR3 DNA reads TGTGCCAGCAGCTGGCGACGGGCGAACACTGAAGCTCTCTTT. Encoded protein: CASSWRRANTEALF.

This clonotype was found many times. This sequence joins TRBV20-1 and TRBJ1-1, with D perhaps TRBD1 (5 bases). Trimming left V 3 bases short and J 5 bases short, with 16 bases between. Germline assignment: CDR1 DFQATT and CDR2 SNEGSKA (reference sequence). The CDR3 has 14 amino acids. CDR3 in DNA: TGCAGTGCTAGGGCTTGGGAGGGGAATACTGAAGCTTTCTTT. The encoded protein is CSARAWEGNTEAFF.

This clonotype was seen a handful of times. The chain carries TRBV2 and TRBJ1-1, with TRBD1 matching over 10 bases. The CDR3 runs to 14 residues. Germline trimming cut 1 base from V and 10 bases from J; bases unmatched to any gene: 6. The germline V gene encodes CDR1 SNHLY and CDR2 FYNNEI. The CDR3 nucleotides read TGTGCCAGCAGTGAAGGTTGGGGACAGGGGAGAGCTTTCTTT. Residues: CASSEGWGQGRAFF. Full variable domain (remainder filled in from reference TRBV2 and TRBJ1-1): EPEVTQTPSHQVTQMGQEVILRCVPISNHLYFYWYRQILGQKVEFLVSFYNNEISEKSEIFDDQFSVERPDGSNFTLKIRSTKLEDSAMYFCASSEGWGQGRAFFGQGTRLTVV.